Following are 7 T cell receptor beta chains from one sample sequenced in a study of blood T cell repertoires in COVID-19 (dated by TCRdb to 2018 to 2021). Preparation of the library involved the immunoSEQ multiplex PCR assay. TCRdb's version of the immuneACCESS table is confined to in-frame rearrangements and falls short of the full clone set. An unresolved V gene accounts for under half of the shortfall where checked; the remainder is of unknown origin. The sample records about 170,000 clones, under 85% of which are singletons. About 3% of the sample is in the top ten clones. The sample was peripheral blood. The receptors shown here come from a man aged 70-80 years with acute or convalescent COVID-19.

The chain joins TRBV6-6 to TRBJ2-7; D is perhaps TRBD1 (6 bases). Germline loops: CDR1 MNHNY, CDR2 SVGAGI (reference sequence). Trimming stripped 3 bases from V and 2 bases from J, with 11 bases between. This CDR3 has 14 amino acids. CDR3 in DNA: TGTGCCAGCAGTTATCAGGGGACAACCTACGAGCAGTACTTC. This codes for CASSYQGTTYEQYF.

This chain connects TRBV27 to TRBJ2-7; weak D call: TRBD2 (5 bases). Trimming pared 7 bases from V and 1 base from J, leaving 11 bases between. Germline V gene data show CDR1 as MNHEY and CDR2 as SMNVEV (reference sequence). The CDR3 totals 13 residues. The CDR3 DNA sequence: TGTGCCAGCAAGACACTAGGATCCTACGAGCAGTACTTC. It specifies CASKTLGSYEQYF.

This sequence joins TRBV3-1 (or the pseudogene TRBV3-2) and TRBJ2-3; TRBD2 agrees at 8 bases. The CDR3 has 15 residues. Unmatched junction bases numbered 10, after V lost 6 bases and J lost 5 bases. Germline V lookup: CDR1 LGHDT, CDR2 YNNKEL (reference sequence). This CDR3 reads CASSLTGGPGDTQYF. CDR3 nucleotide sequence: TGTGCCAGCAGTTTGACGGGAGGGCCGGGAGATACGCAGTATTTT.

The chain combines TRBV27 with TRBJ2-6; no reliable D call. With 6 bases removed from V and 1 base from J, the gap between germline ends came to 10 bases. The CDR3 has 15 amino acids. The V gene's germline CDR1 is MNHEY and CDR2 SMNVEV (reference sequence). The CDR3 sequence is CASSPLTSGANVLTF. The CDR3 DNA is TGTGCCAGCAGCCCCCTGACTTCTGGGGCCAACGTCCTGACTTTC.

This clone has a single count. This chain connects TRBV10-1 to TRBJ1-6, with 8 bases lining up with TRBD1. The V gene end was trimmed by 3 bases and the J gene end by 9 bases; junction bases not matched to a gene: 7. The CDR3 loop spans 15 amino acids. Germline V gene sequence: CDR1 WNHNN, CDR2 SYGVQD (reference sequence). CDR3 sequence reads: CASSDGQGIGSPLHF. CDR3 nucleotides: TGCGCCAGCAGTGACGGACAGGGCATAGGTTCACCCCTCCACTTT.

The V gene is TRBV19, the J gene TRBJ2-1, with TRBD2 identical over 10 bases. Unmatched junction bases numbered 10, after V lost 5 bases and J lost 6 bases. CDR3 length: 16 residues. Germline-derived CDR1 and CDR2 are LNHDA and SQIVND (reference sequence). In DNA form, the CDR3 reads TGTGCCAGTAGTTCTCTAGGACTAGCGGACCCCAATGAGCAGTTCTTC. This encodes CASSSLGLADPNEQFF.

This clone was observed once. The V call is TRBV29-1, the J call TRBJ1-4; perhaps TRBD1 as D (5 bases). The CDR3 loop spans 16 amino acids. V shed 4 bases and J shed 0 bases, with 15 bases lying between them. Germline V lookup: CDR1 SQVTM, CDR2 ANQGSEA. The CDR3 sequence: CSVGSTVSSTNEKLFF. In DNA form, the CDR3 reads TGCAGCGTTGGATCGACAGTTAGTTCAACTAATGAAAAACTGTTTTTT.